Shown below are 18 T cell receptor beta chains from a single sample sequenced in a study of blood T cell repertoires in COVID-19. Using immunoSEQ multiplex PCR, the repertoire was profiled, and TCRdb retains in-frame clones only, with some absent. The sample includes 40,000 to 55,000 clones, 80% to 90% of them seen just once. Source material: peripheral blood. These receptors originate from a man in his 70s with active COVID-19.

The chain has TRBV28 and TRBJ2-1, with a tentative D call TRBD1 (6 bases). V lost 6 bases to trimming and J lost 6 bases, with 21 bases between them. This CDR3 is built from 16 residues. Germline V CDR1 and CDR2: MDHEN, SYDVKM. The CDR3 DNA reads as TGTGCCAGCAGCCTAGCCGGGACATCCGGGCGCAATGAGCAGTTCTTC. Its translation is CASSLAGTSGRNEQFF.

The chain combines TRBV6-6 with TRBJ2-1; a possible D gene is TRBD2 (7 bases). Germline CDR1 MNHNY, CDR2 SVGAGI (reference sequence). Trimming stripped 0 bases from V and 3 bases from J, with 12 bases between. The CDR3 runs to 16 residues. The CDR3: CASSYSKGGGYNEQFF. In DNA form, the CDR3 reads TGTGCCAGCAGTTACTCCAAAGGGGGGGGCTACAATGAGCAGTTCTTC.

The chain employs TRBV6-2 or TRBV6-3 and TRBJ2-7; 7 nucleotides line up with TRBD1. The CDR3 extends over 15 amino acids. Germline V gene lookup returns CDR1 MNHEY and CDR2 SVGEGT. The trim removed 4 bases at V and 2 bases at J, leaving 8 bases unmatched. CDR3 DNA: TGTGCCAGCAGTTCTACAGGGGCACCAACCTACGAGCAGTACTTC. This sequence encodes CASSSTGAPTYEQYF.

V gene TRBV5-1 combines with J gene TRBJ2-1, with 14 bases identical to TRBD2. Germline CDR1 SGHRS, CDR2 YFSETQ. The junction had 4 bases not matched to a gene; V was cut back by 0 bases and J by 8 bases. This CDR3 has 16 amino acids. CDR3 nucleotide sequence: TGCGCCAGCAGCTTGGCCGGGACTAGCGGGGGAGATGAGCAGTTCTTC. Translating it yields CASSLAGTSGGDEQFF.

The genes are TRBV6-5 and TRBJ2-3; no clear D. Germline CDR1 MNHEY, CDR2 SVGAGI. Trimming pared 6 bases from V and 1 base from J, leaving 8 bases between. The CDR3 spans 13 residues. The CDR3 loop is CASSLFGTDTQYF. CDR3 in DNA: TGTGCCAGCAGCCTTTTCGGCACAGATACGCAGTATTTT.

This chain connects TRBV5-4 to TRBJ2-5; 11 bases line up with TRBD2. V lost 0 bases, J lost 6 bases, and 7 bases stayed unmatched. The CDR3 has 16 amino acids. Germline CDR1 and CDR2: SGHNT and YYREEE (reference sequence). The CDR3 DNA reads TGTGCCAGCAGCTTGGGCACTAGCGGGGGTTCCAAGACCCAGTACTTC. The encoded protein is CASSLGTSGGSKTQYF.

This clone occurred a few times. This chain joins TRBV5-6 and TRBJ1-5; 9 nucleotides match TRBD1. V dropped 4 bases and J dropped 5; count of bases not matched to a gene: 7. Germline CDR1 SGHDT, CDR2 YYEEEE. This CDR3 region has 15 residues. CDR3 residues: CASSLGTGSDQPQHF. The CDR3 DNA follows: TGTGCCAGCAGCCTTGGGACAGGGAGCGATCAGCCCCAGCATTTT.

The V call is TRBV4-3, the J call TRBJ1-1; D is ambiguous. The CDR3 is 15 amino acids. Between the trimmed V and J ends, which lost 0 bases and 6 bases, there was a span of 14 bases. The germline gives CDR1 LGHNA, CDR2 YSLEER. Written as DNA, the CDR3 is TGCGCCAGCAGCCAAGATCTTGGAGGTAGGCCTGAAGCTTTCTTT. It is translated as CASSQDLGGRPEAFF.

The genes are TRBV7-9 and TRBJ2-1; D is possibly TRBD1 (6 bases). The V gene's germline CDR1 is SEHNR and CDR2 FQNEAQ (reference sequence). V was shortened by 7 bases and J by 9 bases, with 10 bases between the two germline ends. The CDR3 is 11 amino acids. The CDR3 spells CASTQGTEQFF. The CDR3 DNA is TGTGCCAGCACCCAGGGGACTGAGCAGTTCTTC.

This chain links TRBV9 with TRBJ2-3; 9 nucleotides match TRBD2. This CDR3 has 16 amino acids. V shed 0 bases, J shed 2 bases, and the junction held 4 bases outside the gene matches. From germline, CDR1 is SGDLS and CDR2 YYNGEE. CDR3 residues: CASSVEGGGATDTQYF. As DNA, the CDR3 is TGTGCCAGCAGCGTAGAGGGCGGGGGGGCCACAGATACGCAGTATTTT.

This chain links TRBV28 with TRBJ2-7; 11 bases are shared with TRBD2. Germline V lookup: CDR1 MDHEN, CDR2 SYDVKM. CDR3 length: 15 residues. V shed 5 bases and J 3 bases; nucleotides not matched to a gene: 6. The CDR3 loop is CASSVRLAGSYEQYF. DNA for the CDR3: TGTGCCAGCAGTGTGCGACTAGCGGGGAGCTACGAGCAGTACTTC. Based on the CDR3 plus reference TRBV28 and TRBJ2-7, the full variable domain is DVKVTQSSRYLVKRTGEKVFLECVQDMDHENMFWYRQDPGLGLRLIYFSYDVKMKEKGDIPEGYSVSREKKERFSLILESASTNQTSMYLCASSVRLAGSYEQYFGPGTRLTVT.

The chain couples TRBV12-3 or TRBV12-4 to TRBJ1-2; D possibly corresponds to TRBD1 (5 bases). There are 12 residues in the CDR3. V dropped 6 bases and J dropped 7 bases, with 12 bases sitting between them. The CDR3 region has the DNA TGTGCCAGCAGCTCTGCGGGGGTTGGCTACACCTTC. This translates into CASSSAGVGYTF.

The V call is TRBV9, the J call TRBJ2-3; maybe TRBD2 (5 bases). The V gene lost 2 bases and the J gene lost 1 base, with 11 bases spanning the gap. CDR1 and CDR2 (germline): SGDLS, YYNGEE. The CDR3 covers 15 residues. CDR3 amino acids: CASSVLGLRTDTQYF. The CDR3 region has the DNA TGTGCCAGCAGCGTGCTAGGACTCCGCACAGATACGCAGTATTTT.

The chain combines TRBV28 with TRBJ1-2, with D unclear. Germline V CDR1 and CDR2: MDHEN, SYDVKM. V was cut by 11 bases and J by 0 bases, with 10 bases left in between. The length of the CDR3 is 12 residues. DNA of the CDR3: TGTGCCGTCGGGGAGACTAACTATGGCTACACCTTC. Its translation is CAVGETNYGYTF.

The chain links TRBV6-5 to TRBJ2-2; 7 bases line up with TRBD1. Germline CDR1 MNHEY, CDR2 SVGAGI. The CDR3 runs 15 residues. Unmatched junction bases numbered 8, after V lost 4 bases and J lost 6 bases. The CDR3 nucleotides are TGTGCCAGCAGTTCAGAGCAACAGGGGCCCGGGGAGCTGTTTTTT. Amino acid sequence: CASSSEQQGPGELFF.

This clone is a singleton in its sample. This chain connects TRBV18 to TRBJ1-5; D unclear. Germline loops: CDR1 KGHSH, CDR2 LQKENI. The CDR3 sequence is 15 residues long. The ends were cut back, 1 base at V and 5 bases at J, with 12 bases in the middle. CDR3 in DNA: TGTGCCAGCTCACCACTGGCAGGCGGGGATCAGCCCCAGCATTTT. Protein sequence: CASSPLAGGDQPQHF.

This chain connects TRBV7-2 to TRBJ2-7; D is ambiguous. CDR3 size: 13 residues. Germline V gene data show CDR1 as SGHTA and CDR2 as FQGNSA. Trimming removed 1 base at V and 6 bases at J, with 10 bases between. The CDR3 DNA sequence: TGTGCCAGCAGCTTAGATGGCGGCTTCGAGCAGTACTTC. This sequence encodes CASSLDGGFEQYF.

The genes are TRBV2 and TRBJ1-3; no clear D. The CDR3 is 12 amino acids. Looked up from germline, CDR1 is SNHLY and CDR2 is FYNNEI. With 9 bases removed from V and 3 bases from J, the gap between germline ends came to 9 bases. The CDR3 coding sequence is TGTGCCAGGGCCAATTTTGGAAACACCATATATTTT. Translation gives CARANFGNTIYF.